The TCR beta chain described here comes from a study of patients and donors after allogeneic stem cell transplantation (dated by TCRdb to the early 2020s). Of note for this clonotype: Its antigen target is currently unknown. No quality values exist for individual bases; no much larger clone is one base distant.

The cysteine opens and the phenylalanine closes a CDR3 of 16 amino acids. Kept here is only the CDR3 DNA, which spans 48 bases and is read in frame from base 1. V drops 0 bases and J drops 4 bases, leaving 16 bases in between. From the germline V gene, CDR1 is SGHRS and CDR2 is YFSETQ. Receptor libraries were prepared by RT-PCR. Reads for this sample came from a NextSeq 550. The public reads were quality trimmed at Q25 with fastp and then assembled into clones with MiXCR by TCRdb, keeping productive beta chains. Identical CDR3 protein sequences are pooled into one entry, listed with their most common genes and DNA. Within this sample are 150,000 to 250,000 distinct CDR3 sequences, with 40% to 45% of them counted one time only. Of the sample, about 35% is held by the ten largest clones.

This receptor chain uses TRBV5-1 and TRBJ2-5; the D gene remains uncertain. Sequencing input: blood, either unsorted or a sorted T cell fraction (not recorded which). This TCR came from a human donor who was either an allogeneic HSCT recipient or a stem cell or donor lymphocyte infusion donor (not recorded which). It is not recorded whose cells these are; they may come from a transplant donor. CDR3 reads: CASSLDLTQSPETQYF. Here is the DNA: TGCGCCAGCAGCTTGGATCTGACCCAATCCCCAGAGACCCAGTACTTC.